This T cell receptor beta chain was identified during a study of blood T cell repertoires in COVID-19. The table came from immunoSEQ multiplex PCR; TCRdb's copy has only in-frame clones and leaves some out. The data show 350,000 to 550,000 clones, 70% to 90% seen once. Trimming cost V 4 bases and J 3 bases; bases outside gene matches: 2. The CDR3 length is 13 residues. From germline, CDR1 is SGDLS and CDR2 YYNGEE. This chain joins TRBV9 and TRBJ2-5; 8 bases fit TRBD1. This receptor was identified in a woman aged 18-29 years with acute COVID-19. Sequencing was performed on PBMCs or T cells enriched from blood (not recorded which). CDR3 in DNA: TGTGCCAGCAGCCTGGACAGGGAAGAGACCCAGTACTTC. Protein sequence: CASSLDREETQYF.